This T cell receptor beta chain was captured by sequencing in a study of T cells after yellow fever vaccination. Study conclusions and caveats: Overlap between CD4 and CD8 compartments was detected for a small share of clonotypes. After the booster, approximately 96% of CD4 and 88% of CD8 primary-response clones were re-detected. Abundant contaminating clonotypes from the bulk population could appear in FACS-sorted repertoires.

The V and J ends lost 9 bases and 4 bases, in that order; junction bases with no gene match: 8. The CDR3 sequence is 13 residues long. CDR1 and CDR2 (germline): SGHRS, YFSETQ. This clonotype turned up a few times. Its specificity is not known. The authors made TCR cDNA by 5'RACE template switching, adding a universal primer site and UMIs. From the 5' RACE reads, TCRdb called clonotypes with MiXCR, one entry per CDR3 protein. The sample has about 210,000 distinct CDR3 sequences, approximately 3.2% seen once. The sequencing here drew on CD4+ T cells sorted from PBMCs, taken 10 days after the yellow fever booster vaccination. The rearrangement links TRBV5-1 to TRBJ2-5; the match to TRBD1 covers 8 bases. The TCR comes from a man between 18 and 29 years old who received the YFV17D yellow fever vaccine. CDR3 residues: CATAGQGGETQYF. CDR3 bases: TGCGCCACCGCCGGACAGGGAGGAGAGACCCAGTACTTC. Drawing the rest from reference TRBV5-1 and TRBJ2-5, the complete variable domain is KAGVTQTPRYLIKTRGQQVTLSCSPISGHRSVSWYQQTPGQGLQFLFEYFSETQRNKGNFPGRFSGRQFSNSRSEMNVSTLELGDSALYLCATAGQGGETQYFGPGTRLLVL.